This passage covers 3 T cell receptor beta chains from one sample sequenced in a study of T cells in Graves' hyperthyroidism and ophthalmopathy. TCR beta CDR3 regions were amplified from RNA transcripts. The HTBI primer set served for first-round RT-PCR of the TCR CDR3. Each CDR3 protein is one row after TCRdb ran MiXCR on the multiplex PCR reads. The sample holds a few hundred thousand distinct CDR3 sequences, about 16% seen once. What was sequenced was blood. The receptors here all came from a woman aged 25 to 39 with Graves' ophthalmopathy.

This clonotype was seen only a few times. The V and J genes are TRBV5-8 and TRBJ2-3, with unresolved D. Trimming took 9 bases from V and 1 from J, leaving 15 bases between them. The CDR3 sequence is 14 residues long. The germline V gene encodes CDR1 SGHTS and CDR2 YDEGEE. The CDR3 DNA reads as TGTGCCACCATACGAGATACCCGCACAGATACGCAGTATTTT. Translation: CATIRDTRTDTQYF.

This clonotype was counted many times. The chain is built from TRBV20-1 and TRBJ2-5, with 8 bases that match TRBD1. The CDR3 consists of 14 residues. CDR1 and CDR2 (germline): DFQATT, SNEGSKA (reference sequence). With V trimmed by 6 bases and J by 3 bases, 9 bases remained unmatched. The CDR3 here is CSALKTGAEETQYF. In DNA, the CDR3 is TGCAGTGCCCTAAAGACAGGGGCCGAAGAGACCCAGTACTTC.

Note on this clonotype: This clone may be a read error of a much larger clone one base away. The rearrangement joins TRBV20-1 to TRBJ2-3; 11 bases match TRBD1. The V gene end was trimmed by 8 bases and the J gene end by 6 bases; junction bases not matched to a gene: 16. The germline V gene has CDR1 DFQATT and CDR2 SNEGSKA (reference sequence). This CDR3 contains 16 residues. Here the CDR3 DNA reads TGCAGTACTACAAGGGACAGGGGGGGGGAGGCGGATACGCAGTATTTT. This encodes CSTTRDRGGEADTQYF.